The T cell receptor (beta chain) under discussion was sequenced for a study of T cells in Graves' hyperthyroidism and ophthalmopathy. The CDR3 is 16 amino acids. Germline loops: CDR1 LNHDA, CDR2 SQIVND (reference sequence). Trimming shortened V by 5 bases and J by 1 base, and 12 bases separated the two germline ends. This clonotype appeared many times. Amplification targeted TCR beta CDR3 regions from RNA transcripts. The study used the HTBI primer set for a first-round RT-PCR of the TCR CDR3. Each CDR3 protein is one row after TCRdb ran MiXCR on the multiplex PCR reads. Of about 180,000 distinct CDR3 sequences in the sample, 15% to 20% were seen once.

J is TRBJ1-6 and V is TRBV19; tentatively, D is TRBD1 (5 bases). This clonotype was sampled from a woman aged 50 to 65 with Graves' hyperthyroidism. Sequencing used blood. The CDR3 bases are TGTGCCAGTAGTGTTCAGGGAGGGTCCTATAATTCACCCCTCCACTTT. Translation: CASSVQGGSYNSPLHF.